These 27 T cell receptor beta chains share one sample of origin, sequenced in a study of blood T cells in healthy people across ages. A J-beta primer mix and a sample-barcoded 5' primer were used in a second PCR of roughly 6 to 12 cycles. TCRdb fed the 5' RACE reads into MiXCR, producing one record per CDR3 protein. The sample has some 940,000 distinct CDR3 sequences; roughly 28% are singletons. The same sample was also studied in work on T cells of mothers and their children.

The sequencing input was blood. Source of these receptors: a woman in her 40s in good health.

This clonotype was counted ten times or more. The rearrangement links TRBV5-1 to TRBJ1-2; D perhaps matches TRBD1 (6 bases). The V end was cut by 4 bases, the J end by 6 bases, with 10 bases between. Germline V gene sequence: CDR1 SGHRS, CDR2 YFSETQ. This CDR3 is 12 amino acids long. The CDR3 DNA is TGCGCCAGCAGCGCACAGGGTCATGGCTACACCTTC. As protein: CASSAQGHGYTF.

Note on this clonotype: A much bigger clone sits one base away, suggesting this may be a read error. The V call is TRBV7-2, the J call TRBJ2-7, with D perhaps matching TRBD1 (5 bases). Germline V gene lookup returns CDR1 SGHTA and CDR2 FQGNSA. CDR3 length: 14 residues. In nucleotides, the CDR3 is TGTGCCGGCAGCTTAGCACCAGGGTCCCACGAGCAGTACTTC. Translation: CAGSLAPGSHEQYF.

This clonotype has ten or more counts. This chain connects TRBV11-2 to TRBJ2-5, with 7 bases fitting TRBD1. Germline values: CDR1 SGHAT, CDR2 FQNNGV. This CDR3 has 17 amino acids. V gave up 1 base and J gave up 1 base; unmatched junction bases: 9. The CDR3 nucleotides are TGTGCCAGCAGCTTAGGACCCGACAGGGAATTCCAAGAGACCCAGTACTTC. Its translation is CASSLGPDREFQETQYF.

This clonotype has only a few counts. The junction and the germline gene differ at one end; a read error may be behind it. The chain links TRBV6-5 to TRBJ2-5; no reliable D call. The J call may be faulty, since TRBJ2-7 better matches the DNA end. The CDR3 extends over 11 amino acids. Looked up from germline, CDR1 is MNHEY and CDR2 is SVGAGI. The CDR3 region has the DNA TGTGCCGGCAGTTCAGAATACGAGCAGTACTTC. Protein sequence: CAGSSEYEQYF.

The chain joins TRBV4-1 to TRBJ2-5, with 10 nucleotides matching TRBD1. TRBJ2-7 explains the end of the DNA better; the J call may be wrong. This CDR3 is built from 16 residues. Germline V gives CDR1 MGHRA, CDR2 YSYEKL. The chain's CDR3 is CASSREPGQGLNEQYF. CDR3 DNA sequence: TGCGCCAGCAGCCGAGAGCCGGGACAGGGGCTGAACGAGCAGTACTTC.

The V call is TRBV6-1, the J call TRBJ1-2; no firm D call. V was clipped by 11 bases and J by 5 bases, with 18 bases between them. This CDR3 region has 13 residues. CDR1 is MNHNS, CDR2 SASEGT, per germline. The chain's CDR3 is CAGKRRGTYGYTF. CDR3 in DNA: TGTGCCGGAAAGAGGAGAGGAACGTATGGCTACACCTTC.

Only a few counts were recorded for this clonotype. The rearrangement joins TRBV7-2 to TRBJ2-4; D tentatively fits TRBD1 or TRBD2 (6 bases each). This CDR3 is 17 amino acids long. Deletions cut 0 bases from V and 8 bases from J, with 20 bases between. Germline values: CDR1 SGHTA, CDR2 FQGNSA. The CDR3 DNA reads as TGTGCCAGCAGCTTAGCGCATTTGGGGGGCGGAGAAGACATTCAGTACTTC. Encoded protein: CASSLAHLGGGEDIQYF.

This clonotype was seen many times. The genes are TRBV28 and TRBJ2-7; D is perhaps TRBD2 (6 bases). The CDR3 spans 14 residues. CDR1 and CDR2 (germline): MDHEN, SYDVKM. Trimming cost V 6 bases and J 3 bases, with 15 bases left between them. The CDR3 here is CASSSPGLNYEQYF. Written as DNA, the CDR3 is TGTGCCAGCAGCAGTCCGGGACTCAACTACGAGCAGTACTTC.

Here the CDR3 reads CASSQERGRVNGYTF. In DNA form, the CDR3 reads TGCGCCAGCAGCCAAGAACGGGGGCGCGTTAATGGCTACACCTTC. The chain recombines TRBV4-1 with TRBJ1-2; possible D gene TRBD1, 6 bases. This CDR3 spans 15 amino acids. CDR1 is MGHRA and CDR2 is YSYEKL in the germline V gene. The V end was cut by 0 bases, the J end by 6 bases, with 14 bases between.

Points on this clonotype: Being one base from a much bigger clone, this may be a read error. The chain employs TRBV6-5 and TRBJ2-4; D remains unclear. Germline V lookup: CDR1 MNHEY, CDR2 SVGAGI. This CDR3 is 13 amino acids long. CDR3 loop: CASSYGPTYEQHF. The CDR3 nucleotides read TGTGCCAGCAGTTATGGACCGACCTACGAGCAGCACTTC.

The chain is built from TRBV7-2 and TRBJ1-1; D not resolved. This CDR3 has 13 amino acids. V was trimmed by 3 bases and J by 5 bases, leaving 10 bases between them. The germline gives CDR1 SGHTA, CDR2 FQGNSA. For the CDR3, the DNA is TGTGCCAGCAGCTTTAAGATTTCGACTGAAGCTTTCTTT. Translating gives CASSFKISTEAFF.

This clonotype was found a few times. The chain combines TRBV12-3 or TRBV12-4 with TRBJ1-2; 8 nucleotides match TRBD1. CDR3 length: 16 residues. The J segment lost 5 bases and the V segment lost 3 bases, leaving 11 bases of the junction unmatched. In nucleotides, the CDR3 is TGTGCCAGCAGTTTTATCACAGGGGGGACTTTTTATGGCTACACCTTC. Protein product: CASSFITGGTFYGYTF.

The V call is TRBV9, the J call TRBJ1-2; D is unresolved. Germline CDR1 is SGDLS and CDR2 is YYNGEE. V shed 0 bases and J shed 6 bases, with 12 bases lying between them. The CDR3 runs 14 residues. The CDR3 DNA follows: TGTGCCAGCAGCGTAGGTCTTAGGGTAGATGGCTACACCTTC. It encodes CASSVGLRVDGYTF.

This clonotype was seen only a few times. The gene calls are TRBV4-2 and TRBJ2-6; D is undetermined. The germline V and J ends were trimmed by 4 bases and 4 bases, with 17 bases remaining between them. The CDR3 totals 17 residues. The germline V gene encodes CDR1 LGHNA and CDR2 YNFKEQ. CDR3 sequence: CASSPQLGDSGANVLTF. The CDR3 DNA sequence: TGTGCCAGCAGCCCTCAACTCGGCGATTCCGGGGCCAACGTCCTGACTTTC.

This clonotype has a handful of counts. This sequence joins TRBV30 and TRBJ2-7, with D uncertain. Germline loops: CDR1 GTSNPN, CDR2 SVGIG (reference sequence). This CDR3 has 13 amino acids. With 1 base removed from V and 6 bases from J, the gap between germline ends came to 13 bases. CDR3 loop: CAWSERLRFEQYF. The DNA for the CDR3 is TGTGCCTGGAGTGAGCGCCTAAGGTTCGAGCAGTACTTC.

Comments on this clonotype: This may be a read error, as it is one base from a much larger clone. The chain joins TRBV4-1 to TRBJ2-7; tentative D call: TRBD1 (6 bases). CDR3 length: 14 amino acids. The germline gives CDR1 MGHRA, CDR2 YSYEKL. The CDR3: CASSPRDNPYERYF. DNA for the CDR3: TGCGCCAGCAGCCCTCGGGACAATCCCTACGAGCGGTACTTC.

This clonotype was found a few times. The chain recombines TRBV6-2 or TRBV6-3 with TRBJ2-1; 10 bases map to TRBD2. The CDR3 sequence is 13 residues long. The V and J ends lost 6 bases and 9 bases, in that order; junction bases with no gene match: 5. CDR1 is MNHEY, CDR2 SVGEGT, per germline. Here the CDR3 DNA reads TGTGCCAGCAGCAACCAGCGGGGGGGTGAGCAGTTCTTC. Protein sequence: CASSNQRGGEQFF.

This clonotype was counted many times. The chain uses TRBV29-1 and TRBJ2-1; perhaps TRBD2 as D (6 bases). The CDR3 consists of 13 residues. Germline CDR1 SQVTM, CDR2 ANQGSEA. V was pared by 7 bases and J by 0 bases, with 10 bases between. The CDR3 DNA sequence: TGCAGCGCTGGGGAGGACTCCTACAATGAGCAGTTCTTC. Amino acid sequence: CSAGEDSYNEQFF.

V and J are TRBV28 and TRBJ2-7, with D possibly being TRBD2 (5 bases). CDR3 size: 10 residues. Trimming pared 10 bases from V and 5 bases from J, leaving 9 bases between. Looked up from germline, CDR1 is MDHEN and CDR2 is SYDVKM. The CDR3 reads CAIRRDEQYF. For the CDR3, the DNA is TGTGCCATCCGGCGGGACGAGCAGTACTTC.

The V gene is TRBV20-1, the J gene TRBJ1-4; 7 nucleotides align to TRBD1. The CDR3 spans 17 residues. V dropped 5 bases and J dropped 8; count of bases not matched to a gene: 20. CDR1 and CDR2 (germline): DFQATT, SNEGSKA (reference sequence). The CDR3 DNA follows: TGCAGTGCTCCCGTAGGGGTACAGGGGACACCGAGGGAAAAACTGTTTTTT. It translates to CSAPVGVQGTPREKLFF.

This clonotype has only one observation. The chain has TRBV9 and TRBJ1-5; no clear D. The V gene's germline CDR1 is SGDLS and CDR2 YYNGEE. The CDR3 length is 15 residues. V was trimmed by 0 bases and J by 4 bases, leaving 11 bases between them. The CDR3 loop is CASSVGPGENQPQHF. CDR3 bases: TGTGCCAGCAGCGTAGGTCCCGGTGAAAATCAGCCCCAGCATTTT. The entire variable domain, with the rest obtained from reference TRBV9 and TRBJ1-5, is as follows: DSGVTQTPKHLITATGQRVTLRCSPRSGDLSVYWYQQSLDQGLQFLIQYYNGEERAKGNILERFSAQQFPDLHSELNLSSLELGDSALYFCASSVGPGENQPQHFGDGTRLSIL.

Many counts were recorded for this clonotype. The gene calls are TRBV28 and TRBJ2-5; D uncertain. V gave up 6 bases and J gave up 4 bases, with 9 bases separating them. Looked up from germline, CDR1 is MDHEN and CDR2 is SYDVKM. The CDR3 is 12 residues long. The CDR3: CASSLKRETQYF. The CDR3 bases are TGTGCCAGCAGCTTGAAACGAGAGACCCAGTACTTC.

The V call is TRBV11-2, the J call TRBJ2-7; TRBD1 aligns across 8 bases. The CDR3 runs to 13 residues. J lost 7 bases, V lost 6 bases, and 8 bases had no gene match. Germline CDR1 and CDR2: SGHAT and FQNNGV. This CDR3 is CASSMTGANEQYF. The CDR3 DNA follows: TGTGCCAGCAGTATGACAGGGGCGAATGAGCAGTACTTC.

This clonotype was detected many times. The genes are TRBV6-5 and TRBJ1-5; the match to TRBD1 covers 9 bases. J was trimmed by 6 bases and V by 5 bases; bases with no gene match: 8. There are 15 residues in the CDR3. Per the germline V gene, CDR1 is MNHEY and CDR2 is SVGAGI. CDR3 DNA: TGTGCCAGCAGTCGCGCCACAGGGGGCATTCAGCCCCAGCATTTT. This sequence encodes CASSRATGGIQPQHF.

The chain joins TRBV10-3 to TRBJ2-1, with a possible D match to TRBD1 (6 bases). Germline V gene sequence: CDR1 ENHRY, CDR2 SYGVKD. There are 15 residues in the CDR3. With 0 bases removed from V and 7 bases from J, the gap between germline ends came to 13 bases. The chain's CDR3 is CAISESLGRGNEQFF. CDR3 coding DNA: TGTGCCATCAGTGAGTCGTTGGGCAGGGGAAATGAGCAGTTCTTC.

CDR3 region: CASSATGVSNQPQHF. The CDR3 DNA reads as TGTGCCAGCAGTGCAACAGGGGTTAGCAATCAGCCCCAGCATTTT. V usage is TRBV2 and J usage is TRBJ1-5, with 7 bases fitting TRBD1. The V gene's germline CDR1 is SNHLY and CDR2 FYNNEI. After removal of 4 bases from V and 0 bases from J, the junction contained 3 bases not matched to a gene. The CDR3 is made up of 15 amino acids.

The table lists this clonotype with a few counts. This chain joins TRBV28 and TRBJ2-5; 10 bases fit TRBD1. CDR3 size: 17 residues. J gave up 5 bases and V 7 bases, and 16 bases lay outside the gene matches. Germline V gives CDR1 MDHEN, CDR2 SYDVKM. Here the CDR3 DNA reads TGTGCCAGCAAAGGACAGGGGGGTAGTTCTAGCTGGGAGACCCAGTACTTC. As protein: CASKGQGGSSSWETQYF.